This T cell receptor beta chain appears in the sequencing data of a study of memory CD4+ T cells and cytomegalovirus serostatus. CDR1 and CDR2 from the germline V gene are MNHEY and SVGAGI. The ends were cut back, 1 base at V and 8 bases at J, with 18 bases in the middle. This CDR3 comprises 16 residues. Study-level findings and limits: A US-trained random forest predicted CMV serostatus with median AUC about 0.92.

Single viable CD3+CD4+CD8-CD45RO+ cells were sorted as the memory CD4+ T cells. On this clone: Its antigen is as yet unknown.

Profiling relied on immunoSEQ multiplex PCR, and the TCRdb table lists in-frame clones only, not all of them. The sample records around 61,000 clones, about 80% being singletons. Sequencing was performed on memory CD4+ T cells from blood. The sequence came from an adult in good health and CMV-seronegative. V gene TRBV6-5 combines with J gene TRBJ2-1, with D maybe TRBD2 (7 bases). Written as DNA, the CDR3 is TGTGCCAGCAGTTACTTTAGGGGGGGGAAGGGCGATGAGCAGTTCTTC. Its protein product is CASSYFRGGKGDEQFF.